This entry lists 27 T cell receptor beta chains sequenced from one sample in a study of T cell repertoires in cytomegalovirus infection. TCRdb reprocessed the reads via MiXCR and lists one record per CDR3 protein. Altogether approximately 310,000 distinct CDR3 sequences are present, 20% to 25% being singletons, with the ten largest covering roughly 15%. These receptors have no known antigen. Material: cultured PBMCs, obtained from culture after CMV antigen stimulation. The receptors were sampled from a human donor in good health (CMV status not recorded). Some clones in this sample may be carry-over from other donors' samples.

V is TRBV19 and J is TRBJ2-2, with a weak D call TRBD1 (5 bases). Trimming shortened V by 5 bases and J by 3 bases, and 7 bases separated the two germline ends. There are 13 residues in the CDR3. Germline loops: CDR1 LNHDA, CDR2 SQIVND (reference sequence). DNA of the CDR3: TGTGCCAGTAGTGGGGCCTACACCGGGGAGCTGTTTTTT. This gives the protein CASSGAYTGELFF. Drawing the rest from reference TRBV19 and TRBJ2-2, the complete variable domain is DGGITQSPKYLFRKEGQNVTLSCEQNLNHDAMYWYRQDPGQGLRLIYYSQIVNDFQKGDIAEGYSVSREKKESFPLTVTSAQKNPTAFYLCASSGAYTGELFFGEGSRLTVL.

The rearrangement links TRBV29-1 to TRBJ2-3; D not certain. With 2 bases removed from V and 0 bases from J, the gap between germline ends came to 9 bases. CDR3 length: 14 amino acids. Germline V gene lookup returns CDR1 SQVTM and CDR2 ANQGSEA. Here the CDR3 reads CSVESSFSTDTQYF. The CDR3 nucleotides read TGCAGCGTTGAAAGCAGCTTTAGCACAGATACGCAGTATTTT.

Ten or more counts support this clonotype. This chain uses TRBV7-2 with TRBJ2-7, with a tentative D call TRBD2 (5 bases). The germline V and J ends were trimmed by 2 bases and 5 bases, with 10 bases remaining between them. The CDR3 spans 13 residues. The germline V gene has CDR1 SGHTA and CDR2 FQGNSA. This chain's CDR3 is CASSLLRANEQYF. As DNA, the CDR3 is TGTGCCAGCAGCTTATTGCGGGCAAACGAGCAGTACTTC.

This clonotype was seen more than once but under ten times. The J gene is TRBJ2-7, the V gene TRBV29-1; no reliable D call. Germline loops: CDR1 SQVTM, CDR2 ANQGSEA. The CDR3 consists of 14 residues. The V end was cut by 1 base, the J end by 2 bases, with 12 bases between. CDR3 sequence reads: CSVEVEQFPYEQYF. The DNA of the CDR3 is TGCAGCGTTGAAGTCGAACAATTCCCCTACGAGCAGTACTTC.

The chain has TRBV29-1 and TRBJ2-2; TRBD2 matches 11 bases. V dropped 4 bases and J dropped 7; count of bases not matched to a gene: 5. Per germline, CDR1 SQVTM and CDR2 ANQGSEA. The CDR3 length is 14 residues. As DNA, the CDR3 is TGCAGCGTTGGACTAGCGGGATCGGGCGGGGAGCTGTTTTTT. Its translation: CSVGLAGSGGELFF.

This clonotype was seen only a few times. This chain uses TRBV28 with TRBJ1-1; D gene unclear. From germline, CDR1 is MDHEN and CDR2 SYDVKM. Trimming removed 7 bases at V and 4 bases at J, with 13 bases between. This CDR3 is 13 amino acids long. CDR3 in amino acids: CASKDQGGTEAFF. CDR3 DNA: TGTGCCAGCAAGGACCAAGGAGGCACTGAAGCTTTCTTT.

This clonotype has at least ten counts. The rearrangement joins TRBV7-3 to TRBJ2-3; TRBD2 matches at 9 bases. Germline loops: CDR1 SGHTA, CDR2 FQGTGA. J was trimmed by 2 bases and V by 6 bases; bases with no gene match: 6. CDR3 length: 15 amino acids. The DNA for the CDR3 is TGTGCCAGCAGTTATAGCGGGAGCTACACAGATACGCAGTATTTT. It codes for CASSYSGSYTDTQYF.

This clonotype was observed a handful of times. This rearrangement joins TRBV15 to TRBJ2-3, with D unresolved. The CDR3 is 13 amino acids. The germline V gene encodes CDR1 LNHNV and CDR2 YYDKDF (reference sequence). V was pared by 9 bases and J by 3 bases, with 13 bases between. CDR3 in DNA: TGTGCCACTAACTCCTGGGGAACAGATACGCAGTATTTT. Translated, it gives CATNSWGTDTQYF.

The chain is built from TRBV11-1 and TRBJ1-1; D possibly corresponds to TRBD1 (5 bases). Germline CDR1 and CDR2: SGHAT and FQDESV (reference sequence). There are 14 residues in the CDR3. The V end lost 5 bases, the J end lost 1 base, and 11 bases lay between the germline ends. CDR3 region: CASSQPGPNTEAFF. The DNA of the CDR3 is TGTGCCAGCAGCCAGCCGGGGCCGAACACTGAAGCTTTCTTT.

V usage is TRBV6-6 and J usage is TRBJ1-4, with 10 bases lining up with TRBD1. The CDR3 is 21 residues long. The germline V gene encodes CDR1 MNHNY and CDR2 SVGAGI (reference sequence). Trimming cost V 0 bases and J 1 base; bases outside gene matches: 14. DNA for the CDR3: TGTGCCAGCAGTTACTCGACCCCGGACAGGGGGATCACGCGAACTAATGAAAAACTGTTTTTT. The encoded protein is CASSYSTPDRGITRTNEKLFF.

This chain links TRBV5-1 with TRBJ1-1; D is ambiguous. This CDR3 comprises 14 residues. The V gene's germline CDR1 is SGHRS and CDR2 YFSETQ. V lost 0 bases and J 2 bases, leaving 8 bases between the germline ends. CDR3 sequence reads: CASSLEGPNTEAFF. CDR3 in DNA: TGCGCCAGCAGCTTGGAAGGGCCTAACACTGAAGCTTTCTTT.

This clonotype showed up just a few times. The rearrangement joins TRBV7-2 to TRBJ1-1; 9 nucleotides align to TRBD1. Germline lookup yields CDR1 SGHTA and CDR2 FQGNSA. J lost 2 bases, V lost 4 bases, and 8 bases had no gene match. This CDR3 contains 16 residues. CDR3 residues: CASSSRWTGDNTEAFF. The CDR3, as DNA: TGTGCCAGCAGCTCTCGATGGACAGGGGATAACACTGAAGCTTTCTTT. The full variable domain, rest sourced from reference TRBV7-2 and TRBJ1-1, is GAGVSQSPSNKVTEKGKDVELRCDPISGHTALYWYRQSLGQGLEFLIYFQGNSAPDKSGLPSDRFSAERTGGSVSTLTIQRTQQEDSAVYLCASSSRWTGDNTEAFFGQGTRLTVV.

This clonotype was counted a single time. Here the CDR3 DNA reads TGCAGCGGGCGGATGGCGGATTCCTACAATGAGCAGTTCTTC. It specifies CSGRMADSYNEQFF. The V and J genes are TRBV29-1 and TRBJ2-1, with unresolved D. Germline V lookup: CDR1 SQVTM, CDR2 ANQGSEA. This CDR3 is 14 amino acids long. V dropped 7 bases and J dropped 1 base, with 14 bases sitting between them.

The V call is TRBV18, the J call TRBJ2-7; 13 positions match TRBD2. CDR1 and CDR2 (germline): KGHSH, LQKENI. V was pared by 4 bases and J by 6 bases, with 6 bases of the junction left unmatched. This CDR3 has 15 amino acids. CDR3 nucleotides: TGTGCCAGCTCACTCGGGACTAGCGGGATCGGCGAGCAGTACTTC. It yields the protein CASSLGTSGIGEQYF.

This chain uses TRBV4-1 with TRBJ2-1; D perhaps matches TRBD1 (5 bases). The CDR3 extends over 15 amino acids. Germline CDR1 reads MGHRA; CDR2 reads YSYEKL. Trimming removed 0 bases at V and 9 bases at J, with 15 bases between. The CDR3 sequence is CASSQDVRVESEQFF. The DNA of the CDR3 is TGCGCCAGCAGCCAAGACGTCAGGGTGGAAAGTGAGCAGTTCTTC.

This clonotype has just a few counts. The CDR3 DNA follows: TGTGCCAGCAGGACCGCGGCCAGCTCTGGAAACACCATATATTTT. Translated: CASRTAASSGNTIYF. The genes are TRBV6-5 and TRBJ1-3; D gene uncertain. CDR1 is MNHEY, CDR2 SVGAGI, per germline. This CDR3 is 15 amino acids long. V lost 6 bases, J lost 0 bases, and 12 bases lay in between.

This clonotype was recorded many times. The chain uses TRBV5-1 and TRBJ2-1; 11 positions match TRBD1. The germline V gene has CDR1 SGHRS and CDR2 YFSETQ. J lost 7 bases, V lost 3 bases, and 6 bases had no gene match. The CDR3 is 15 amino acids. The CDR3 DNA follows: TGCGCCAGCAGCTCTCCCGGGACAGGGGGAAATGAGCAGTTCTTC. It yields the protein CASSSPGTGGNEQFF.

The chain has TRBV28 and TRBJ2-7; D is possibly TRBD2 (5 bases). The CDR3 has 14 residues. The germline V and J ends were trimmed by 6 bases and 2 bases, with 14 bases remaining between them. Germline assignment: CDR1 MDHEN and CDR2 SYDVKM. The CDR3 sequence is CASSSGSTPYEQYF. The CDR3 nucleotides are TGTGCCAGCAGCTCGGGGTCGACCCCCTACGAGCAGTACTTC.

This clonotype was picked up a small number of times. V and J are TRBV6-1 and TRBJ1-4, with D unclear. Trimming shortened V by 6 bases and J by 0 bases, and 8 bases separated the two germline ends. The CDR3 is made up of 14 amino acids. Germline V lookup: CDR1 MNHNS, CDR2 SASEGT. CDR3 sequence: CASRLGPTNEKLFF. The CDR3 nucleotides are TGTGCCAGCAGACTTGGCCCAACTAATGAAAAACTGTTTTTT.

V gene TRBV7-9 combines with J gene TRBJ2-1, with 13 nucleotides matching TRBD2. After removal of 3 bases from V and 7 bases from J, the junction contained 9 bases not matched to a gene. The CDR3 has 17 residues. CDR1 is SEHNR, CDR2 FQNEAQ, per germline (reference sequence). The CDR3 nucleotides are TGTGCCAGCAGCTTCTATTCCCGGACTAGCGGGAGTAATGAGCAGTTCTTC. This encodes CASSFYSRTSGSNEQFF.

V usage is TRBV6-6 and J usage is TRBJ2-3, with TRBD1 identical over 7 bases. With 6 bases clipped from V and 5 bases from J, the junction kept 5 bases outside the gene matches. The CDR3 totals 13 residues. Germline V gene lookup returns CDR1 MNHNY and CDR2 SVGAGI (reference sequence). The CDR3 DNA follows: TGTGCCAGCAGGAGACAGGGTGGAGATACGCAGTATTTT. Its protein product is CASRRQGGDTQYF.

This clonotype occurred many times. The CDR3 nucleotides read TGTGCCAGCAGCGCGGGACTAGCCGAAAACACAGATACGCAGTATTTT. Translating it yields CASSAGLAENTDTQYF. This sequence joins TRBV7-2 and TRBJ2-3; TRBD2 matches 9 bases. CDR1 is SGHTA and CDR2 is FQGNSA in the germline V gene. The J segment lost 2 bases and the V segment lost 5 bases, leaving 8 bases of the junction unmatched. CDR3 length: 16 residues.

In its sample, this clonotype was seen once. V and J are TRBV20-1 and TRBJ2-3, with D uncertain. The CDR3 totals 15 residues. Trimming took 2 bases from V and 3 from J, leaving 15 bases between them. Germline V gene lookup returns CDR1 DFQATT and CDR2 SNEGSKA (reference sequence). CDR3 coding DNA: TGCAGTGCTAGATCGCGGTTAAGCATAACAGATACGCAGTATTTT. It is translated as CSARSRLSITDTQYF.

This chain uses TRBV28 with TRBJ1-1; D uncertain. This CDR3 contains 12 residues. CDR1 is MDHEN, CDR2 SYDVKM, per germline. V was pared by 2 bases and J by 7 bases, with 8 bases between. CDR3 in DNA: TGTGCCAGCAGTTTAACGATAGTTGAAGCTTTCTTT. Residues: CASSLTIVEAFF.

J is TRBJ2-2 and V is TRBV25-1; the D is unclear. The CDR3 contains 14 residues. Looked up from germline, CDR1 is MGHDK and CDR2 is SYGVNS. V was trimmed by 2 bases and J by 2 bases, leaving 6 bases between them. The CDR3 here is CASSEPYNTGELFF. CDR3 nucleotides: TGTGCCAGCAGTGAACCTTATAACACCGGGGAGCTGTTTTTT.

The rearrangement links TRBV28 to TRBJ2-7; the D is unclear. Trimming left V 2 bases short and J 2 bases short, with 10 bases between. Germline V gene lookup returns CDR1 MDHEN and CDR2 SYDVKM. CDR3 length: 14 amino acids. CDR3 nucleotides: TGTGCCAGCAGTTTAGACCTAGTCCCCTACGAGCAGTACGTC. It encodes CASSLDLVPYEQYV.

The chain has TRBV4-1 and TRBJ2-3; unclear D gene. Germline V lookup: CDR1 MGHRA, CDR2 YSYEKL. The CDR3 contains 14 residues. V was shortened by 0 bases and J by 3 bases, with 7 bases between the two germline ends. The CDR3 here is CASSQDAQTDTQYF. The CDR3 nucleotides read TGCGCCAGCAGCCAAGACGCCCAAACAGATACGCAGTATTTT.